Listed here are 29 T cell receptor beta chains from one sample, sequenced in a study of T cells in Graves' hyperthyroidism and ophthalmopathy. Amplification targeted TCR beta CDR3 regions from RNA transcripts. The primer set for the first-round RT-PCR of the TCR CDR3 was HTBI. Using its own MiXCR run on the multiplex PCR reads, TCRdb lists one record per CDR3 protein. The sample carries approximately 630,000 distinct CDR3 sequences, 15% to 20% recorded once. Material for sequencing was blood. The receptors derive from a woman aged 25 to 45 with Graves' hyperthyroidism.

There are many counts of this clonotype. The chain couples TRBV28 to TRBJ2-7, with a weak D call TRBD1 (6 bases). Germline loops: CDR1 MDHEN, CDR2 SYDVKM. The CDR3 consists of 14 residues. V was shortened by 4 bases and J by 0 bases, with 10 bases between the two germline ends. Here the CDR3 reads CASSSDRSSYEQYF. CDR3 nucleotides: TGTGCCAGCAGTTCCGACAGGAGCTCCTACGAGCAGTACTTC.

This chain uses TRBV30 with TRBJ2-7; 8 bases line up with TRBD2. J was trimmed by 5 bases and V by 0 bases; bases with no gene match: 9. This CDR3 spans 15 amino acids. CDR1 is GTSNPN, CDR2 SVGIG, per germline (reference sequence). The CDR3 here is CAWSVWGGRYHEQYF. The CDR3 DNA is TGTGCCTGGAGTGTATGGGGCGGGAGGTATCACGAGCAGTACTTC.

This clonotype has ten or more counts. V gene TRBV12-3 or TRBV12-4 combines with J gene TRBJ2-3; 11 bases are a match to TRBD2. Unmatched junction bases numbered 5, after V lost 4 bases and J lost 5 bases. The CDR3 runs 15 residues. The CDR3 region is CASSWWLAGGDTQYF. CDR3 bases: TGTGCCAGCAGTTGGTGGCTAGCGGGAGGAGATACGCAGTATTTT.

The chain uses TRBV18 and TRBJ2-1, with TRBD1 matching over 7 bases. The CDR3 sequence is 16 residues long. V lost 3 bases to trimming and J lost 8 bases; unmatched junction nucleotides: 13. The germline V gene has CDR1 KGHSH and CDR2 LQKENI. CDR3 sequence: CASSPRIMGQWHEQFF. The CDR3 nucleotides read TGTGCCAGCTCACCGCGGATAATGGGACAGTGGCATGAGCAGTTCTTC.

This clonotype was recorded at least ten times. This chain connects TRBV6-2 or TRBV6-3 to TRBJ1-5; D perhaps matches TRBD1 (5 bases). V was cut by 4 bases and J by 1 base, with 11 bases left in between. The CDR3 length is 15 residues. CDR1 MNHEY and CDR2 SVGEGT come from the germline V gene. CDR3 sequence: CASSSLRVSNQPQHF. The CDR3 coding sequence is TGTGCCAGCAGTTCCCTCAGGGTAAGCAATCAGCCCCAGCATTTT.

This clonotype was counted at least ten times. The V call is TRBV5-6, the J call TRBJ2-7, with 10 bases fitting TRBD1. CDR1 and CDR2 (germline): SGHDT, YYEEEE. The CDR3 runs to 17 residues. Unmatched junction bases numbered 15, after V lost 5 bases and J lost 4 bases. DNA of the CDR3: TGTGCCAGCAGGCCCAACCCCGGGACAGGGGACGTTTACGAGCAGTACTTC. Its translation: CASRPNPGTGDVYEQYF.

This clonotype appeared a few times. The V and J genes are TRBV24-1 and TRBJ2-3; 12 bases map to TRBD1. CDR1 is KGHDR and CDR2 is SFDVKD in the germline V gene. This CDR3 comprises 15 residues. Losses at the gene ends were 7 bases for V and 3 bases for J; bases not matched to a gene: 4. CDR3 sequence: CATRKGQGATDTQYF. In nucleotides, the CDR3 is TGTGCCACCAGAAAGGGACAGGGGGCGACAGATACGCAGTATTTT.

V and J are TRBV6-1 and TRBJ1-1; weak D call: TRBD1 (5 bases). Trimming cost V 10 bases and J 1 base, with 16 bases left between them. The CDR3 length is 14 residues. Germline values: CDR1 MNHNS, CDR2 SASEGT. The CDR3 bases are TGTGCCACTCGACGGCTACAGGCGAACACTGAAGCTTTCTTT. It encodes CATRRLQANTEAFF.

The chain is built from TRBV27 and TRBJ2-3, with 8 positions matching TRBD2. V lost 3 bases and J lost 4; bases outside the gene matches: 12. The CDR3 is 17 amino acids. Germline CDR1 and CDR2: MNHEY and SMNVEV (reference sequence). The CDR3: CASSFSMGREVSDTQYF. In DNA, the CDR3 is TGTGCCAGCAGTTTCTCTATGGGGCGGGAGGTGTCAGATACGCAGTATTTT.

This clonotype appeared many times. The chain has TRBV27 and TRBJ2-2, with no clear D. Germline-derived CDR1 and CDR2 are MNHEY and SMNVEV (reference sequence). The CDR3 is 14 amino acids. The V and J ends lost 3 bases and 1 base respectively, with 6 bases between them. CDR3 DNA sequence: TGTGCCAGCAGTTTTGGAGTGAACACCGGGGAGCTGTTTTTT. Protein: CASSFGVNTGELFF.

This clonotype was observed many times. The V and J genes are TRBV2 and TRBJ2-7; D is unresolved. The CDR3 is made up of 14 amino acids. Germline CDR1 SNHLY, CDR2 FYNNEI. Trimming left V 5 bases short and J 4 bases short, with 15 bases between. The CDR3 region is CASSLGPQTYEQYF. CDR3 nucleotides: TGTGCCAGCAGTTTGGGTCCGCAGACGTACGAGCAGTACTTC.

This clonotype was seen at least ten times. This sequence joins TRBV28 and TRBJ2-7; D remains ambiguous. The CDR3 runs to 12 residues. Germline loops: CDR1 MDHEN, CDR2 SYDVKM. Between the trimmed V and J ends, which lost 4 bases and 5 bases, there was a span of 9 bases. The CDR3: CASSSHPHEQYF. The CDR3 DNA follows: TGTGCCAGCAGTTCACACCCCCACGAGCAGTACTTC.

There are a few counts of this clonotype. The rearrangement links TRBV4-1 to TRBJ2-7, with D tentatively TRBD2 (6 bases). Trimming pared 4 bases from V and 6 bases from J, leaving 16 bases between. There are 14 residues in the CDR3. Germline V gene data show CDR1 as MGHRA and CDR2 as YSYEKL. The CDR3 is CASSRKEGPIEQYF. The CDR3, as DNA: TGCGCCAGCAGCCGAAAGGAGGGACCCATCGAGCAGTACTTC.

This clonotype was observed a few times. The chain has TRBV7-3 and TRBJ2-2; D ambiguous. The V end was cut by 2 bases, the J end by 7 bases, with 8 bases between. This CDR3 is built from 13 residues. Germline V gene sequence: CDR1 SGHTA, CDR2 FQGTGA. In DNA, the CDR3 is TGTGCCAGCAGCTTATCCAACGGCGGGGAGCTGTTTTTT. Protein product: CASSLSNGGELFF.

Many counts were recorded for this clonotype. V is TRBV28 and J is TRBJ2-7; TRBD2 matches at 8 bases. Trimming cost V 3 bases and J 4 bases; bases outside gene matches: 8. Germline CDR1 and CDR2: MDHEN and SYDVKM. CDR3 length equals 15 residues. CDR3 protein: CASSLVSGMVYEQYF. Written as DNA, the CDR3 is TGTGCCAGCAGTTTGGTTAGCGGGATGGTTTACGAGCAGTACTTC.

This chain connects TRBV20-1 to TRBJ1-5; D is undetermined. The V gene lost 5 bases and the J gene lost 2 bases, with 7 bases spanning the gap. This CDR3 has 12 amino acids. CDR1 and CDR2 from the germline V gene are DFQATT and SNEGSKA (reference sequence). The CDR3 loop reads CSAGGGNQPQHF. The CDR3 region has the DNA TGCAGTGCTGGCGGGGGCAATCAGCCCCAGCATTTT.

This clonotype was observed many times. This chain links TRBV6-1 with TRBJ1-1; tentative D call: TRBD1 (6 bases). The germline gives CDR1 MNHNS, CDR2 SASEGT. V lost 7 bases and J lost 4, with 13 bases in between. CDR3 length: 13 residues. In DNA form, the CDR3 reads TGTGCCAGCAAACAGGGTGAGGGCACTGAAGCTTTCTTT. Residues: CASKQGEGTEAFF.

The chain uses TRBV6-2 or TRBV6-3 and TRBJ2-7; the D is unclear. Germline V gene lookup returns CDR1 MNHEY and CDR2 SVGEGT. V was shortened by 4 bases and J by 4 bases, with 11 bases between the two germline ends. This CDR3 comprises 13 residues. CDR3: CASSFSSYYEQYF. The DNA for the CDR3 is TGTGCCAGCAGTTTCTCCTCCTATTACGAGCAGTACTTC.

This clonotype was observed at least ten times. The CDR3 here is CASSRDFYTDTQYF. DNA for the CDR3: TGTGCCAGCAGCCGGGACTTCTACACAGATACGCAGTATTTT. The chain recombines TRBV5-6 with TRBJ2-3; possibly TRBD2 for D (6 bases). V dropped 4 bases and J dropped 2 bases, with 11 bases sitting between them. This CDR3 comprises 14 residues. Germline loops: CDR1 SGHDT, CDR2 YYEEEE.

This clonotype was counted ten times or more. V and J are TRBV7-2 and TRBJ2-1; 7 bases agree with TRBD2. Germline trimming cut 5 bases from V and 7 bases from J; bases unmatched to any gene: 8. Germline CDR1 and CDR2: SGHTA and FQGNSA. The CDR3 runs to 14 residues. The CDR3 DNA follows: TGTGCCAGCAGCCCCATGCGGGGGTGGAATGAGCAGTTCTTC. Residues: CASSPMRGWNEQFF. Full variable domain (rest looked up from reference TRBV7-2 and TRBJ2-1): GAGVSQSPSNKVTEKGKDVELRCDPISGHTALYWYRQSLGQGLEFLIYFQGNSAPDKSGLPSDRFSAERTGGSVSTLTIQRTQQEDSAVYLCASSPMRGWNEQFFGPGTRLTVL.

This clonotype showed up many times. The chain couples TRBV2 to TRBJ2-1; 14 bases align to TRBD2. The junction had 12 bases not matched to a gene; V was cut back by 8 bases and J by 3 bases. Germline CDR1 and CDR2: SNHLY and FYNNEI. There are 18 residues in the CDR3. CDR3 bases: TGTGCCAGCCGAGGGACTAGCGGGAGTAAAGGGTTCTACAATGAGCAGTTCTTC. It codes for CASRGTSGSKGFYNEQFF.

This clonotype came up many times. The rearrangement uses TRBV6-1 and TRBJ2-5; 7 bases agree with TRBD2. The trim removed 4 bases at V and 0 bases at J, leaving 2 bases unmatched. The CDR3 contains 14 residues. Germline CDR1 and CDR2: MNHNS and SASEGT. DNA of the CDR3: TGTGCCAGCAGTGGGGGGGGGGACCAAGAGACCCAGTACTTC. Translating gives CASSGGGDQETQYF.

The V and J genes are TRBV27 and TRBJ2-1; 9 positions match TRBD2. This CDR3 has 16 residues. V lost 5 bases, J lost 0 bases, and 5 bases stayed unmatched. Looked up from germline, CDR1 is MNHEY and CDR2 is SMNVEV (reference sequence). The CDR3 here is CASSPDSGSSYNEQFF. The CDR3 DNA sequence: TGTGCCAGCAGTCCCGATAGCGGGAGCTCCTACAATGAGCAGTTCTTC.

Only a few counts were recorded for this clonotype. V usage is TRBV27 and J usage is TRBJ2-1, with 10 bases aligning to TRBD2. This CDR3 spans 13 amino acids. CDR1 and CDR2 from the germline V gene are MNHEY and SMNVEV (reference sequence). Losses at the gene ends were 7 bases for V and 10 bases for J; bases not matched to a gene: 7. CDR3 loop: CASKLAGVREQFF. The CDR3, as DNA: TGTGCCAGCAAGCTAGCGGGAGTCAGGGAGCAGTTCTTC.

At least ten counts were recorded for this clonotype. The CDR3 sequence: CAWSRVGGNEQFF. The CDR3 DNA sequence: TGTGCCTGGAGCAGGGTGGGGGGGAATGAGCAGTTCTTC. This chain uses TRBV30 with TRBJ2-1; 7 bases are a match to TRBD2. The V segment lost 3 bases and the J segment 7 bases; nucleotides outside the gene matches: 6. The CDR3 runs to 13 residues. Germline V gene lookup returns CDR1 GTSNPN and CDR2 SVGIG (reference sequence).

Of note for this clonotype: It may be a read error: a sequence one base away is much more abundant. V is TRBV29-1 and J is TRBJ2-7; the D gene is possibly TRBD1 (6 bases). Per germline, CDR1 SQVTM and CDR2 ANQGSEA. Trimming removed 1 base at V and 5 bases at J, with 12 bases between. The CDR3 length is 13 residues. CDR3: CSVEGGGGNEQYF. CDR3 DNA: TGCAGCGTTGAAGGGGGTGGGGGCAACGAGCAGTACTTC.

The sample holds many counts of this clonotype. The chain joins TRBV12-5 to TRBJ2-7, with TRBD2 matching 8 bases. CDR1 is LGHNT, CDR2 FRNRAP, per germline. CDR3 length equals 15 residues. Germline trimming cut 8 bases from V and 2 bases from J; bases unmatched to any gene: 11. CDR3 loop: CASKKETSVTYEQYF. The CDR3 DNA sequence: TGTGCTAGTAAAAAGGAGACTAGCGTAACCTACGAGCAGTACTTC.

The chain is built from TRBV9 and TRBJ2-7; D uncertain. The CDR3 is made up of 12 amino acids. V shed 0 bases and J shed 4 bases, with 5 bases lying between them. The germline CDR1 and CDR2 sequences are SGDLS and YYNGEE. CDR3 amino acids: CASSVDGYEQYF. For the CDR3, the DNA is TGTGCCAGCAGCGTAGACGGTTACGAGCAGTACTTC.

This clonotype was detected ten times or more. The CDR3 loop reads CASSTTLAQPQHF. DNA of the CDR3: TGTGCCAGCAGTACAACGCTAGCCCAGCCCCAGCATTTT. This chain connects TRBV6-1 to TRBJ1-5; D is undetermined. Germline CDR1 is MNHNS and CDR2 is SASEGT. V was cut by 5 bases and J by 7 bases, with 12 bases left in between. The CDR3 runs 13 residues.